The 9 T cell receptor beta chains below were found in one sample sequenced in a study of blood T cell repertoires in COVID-19. Clones were read by immunoSEQ multiplex PCR, and TCRdb kept only the in-frame ones, dropping some. Here the sample spans 350,000 to 450,000 clones, about 89% being singletons. Sequenced input: peripheral blood. Receptors were obtained from a woman aged 55 to 70 with COVID-19, enrolled during active disease.

The chain links TRBV28 to TRBJ1-2; perhaps TRBD1 as D (5 bases). V was shortened by 1 base and J by 5 bases, with 20 bases between the two germline ends. CDR3 length: 17 amino acids. Germline assignment: CDR1 MDHEN and CDR2 SYDVKM. The CDR3 region has the DNA TGTGCCAGCAGTTTATCGGGGGGTCAGGCGTCCCTATATGGCTACACCTTC. Its translation is CASSLSGGQASLYGYTF.

This chain uses TRBV10-3 with TRBJ1-2; the match to TRBD1 covers 11 bases. This CDR3 spans 16 amino acids. Germline V lookup: CDR1 ENHRY, CDR2 SYGVKD. J lost 4 bases, V lost 3 bases, and 7 bases had no gene match. DNA for the CDR3: TGTGCCATCAGTGACCCGGGACAGGGGGTAGTCTATGGCTACACCTTC. This translates into CAISDPGQGVVYGYTF.

V gene TRBV9 combines with J gene TRBJ1-1; no firm D call. The V gene lost 5 bases and the J gene lost 3 bases, with 11 bases spanning the gap. The CDR3 extends over 13 amino acids. Germline CDR1 and CDR2: SGDLS and YYNGEE. CDR3 residues: CASSNGRYTEAFF. CDR3 bases: TGTGCCAGCAGTAATGGGAGGTACACTGAAGCTTTCTTT.

This clone was counted a single time. This chain connects TRBV6-5 to TRBJ2-5; D perhaps matches TRBD2 (5 bases). This CDR3 spans 13 amino acids. Trimming cost V 6 bases and J 9 bases, with 17 bases left between them. Germline CDR1 MNHEY, CDR2 SVGAGI. DNA of the CDR3: TGTGCCAGCAGCGCGGACTGGACGGTGGCCCAGTACTTC. It translates to CASSADWTVAQYF.

The gene calls are TRBV5-4 and TRBJ2-7; 9 positions match TRBD1. CDR3 length equals 15 residues. Germline CDR1 SGHNT, CDR2 YYREEE (reference sequence). Unmatched junction bases numbered 6, after V lost 4 bases and J lost 1 base. DNA for the CDR3: TGTGCCAGCAGCACATCGACAGGGGGGTCCTACGAGCAGTACTTC. This gives the protein CASSTSTGGSYEQYF.

The chain couples TRBV5-1 to TRBJ1-4, with 9 bases identical to TRBD1. This CDR3 has 18 amino acids. Losses at the gene ends were 4 bases for V and 2 bases for J; bases not matched to a gene: 12. The germline CDR1 and CDR2 sequences are SGHRS and YFSETQ. CDR3 in amino acids: CASSPQGARDSTNEKLFF. CDR3 coding DNA: TGCGCCAGCAGCCCACAGGGGGCGCGGGATTCGACTAATGAAAAACTGTTTTTT. The variable domain in full, with the rest retrieved from reference TRBV5-1 and TRBJ1-4, is KAGVTQTPRYLIKTRGQQVTLSCSPISGHRSVSWYQQTPGQGLQFLFEYFSETQRNKGNFPGRFSGRQFSNSRSEMNVSTLELGDSALYLCASSPQGARDSTNEKLFFGSGTQLSVL.

J is TRBJ2-6 and V is TRBV25-1; D remains ambiguous. Trimming stripped 4 bases from V and 0 bases from J, with 10 bases between. The CDR3 contains 16 residues. Per the germline V gene, CDR1 is MGHDK and CDR2 is SYGVNS. The CDR3 sequence is CASSVPSGSGANVLTF. CDR3 DNA: TGTGCCAGCAGTGTCCCCAGTGGCTCTGGGGCCAACGTCCTGACTTTC.

V gene TRBV7-9 combines with J gene TRBJ1-4; D gene ambiguous. Trimming removed 6 bases at V and 5 bases at J, with 13 bases between. This CDR3 is 14 amino acids long. From germline, CDR1 is SEHNR and CDR2 FQNEAQ (reference sequence). The DNA of the CDR3 is TGTGCCAGCAGTTGGGAGGGCCAGAATGAAAAACTGTTTTTT. Its protein is CASSWEGQNEKLFF.

This rearrangement joins TRBV7-8 to TRBJ1-2; 7 nucleotides match TRBD1. V gave up 2 bases and J gave up 3 bases; unmatched junction bases: 6. The germline gives CDR1 SGHVS, CDR2 FQNEAQ. The CDR3 runs to 15 residues. The chain's CDR3 is CASSLITGVHYGYTF. CDR3 nucleotide sequence: TGTGCCAGCAGCTTAATAACAGGGGTGCACTATGGCTACACCTTC.